This T cell receptor beta chain was captured by sequencing in a study of blood T cell repertoires in COVID-19. Study-wide background: Acute and convalescent COVID-19 samples came from the United States, Italy and Spain.

This clone was detected a few times. Other DNA sequences from this sample encode an identical CDR3 as well. This CDR3 comprises 17 residues. Germline V gene sequence: CDR1 SGHNT, CDR2 YENEEA. J was trimmed by 3 bases and V by 5 bases; bases with no gene match: 8. Only in-frame clones appear in the TCRdb table, and some are missing; sequencing was by immunoSEQ multiplex PCR. The data hold around 40,000 clones, with around 74% observed a single time. The rearrangement joins TRBV11-3 to TRBJ2-1, with 12 bases that match TRBD2. Material: peripheral blood. The sequence was obtained from a man between 65 and 79 years old with acute or convalescent COVID-19. This CDR3 reads CASSPGTSGPSYNEQFF. The CDR3 DNA follows: TGTGCCAGCAGCCCCGGGACTAGCGGGCCCAGCTACAATGAGCAGTTCTTC. Complete variable domain (other parts from reference TRBV11-3 and TRBJ2-1): EAGVVQSPRYKIIEKKQPVAFWCNPISGHNTLYWYLQNLGQGPELLIRYENEEAVDDSQLPKDRFSAERLKGVDSTLKIQPAELGDSAVYLCASSPGTSGPSYNEQFFGPGTRLTVL.